This entry lists 21 T cell receptor beta chains sequenced from one sample in a study of breast tumors, draining lymph nodes, adjacent tissues. TCRdb re-derived calls from the multiplex PCR reads in MiXCR, one entry per CDR3 protein. Found here are 60,000 to 65,000 distinct CDR3 sequences, 45% to 65% of them singletons; the top ten hold approximately 18%. Sequencing was performed on breast tumor tissue. The receptor source for this set is a female donor with breast cancer. Some clones in this sample may be carry-over from other donors' samples.

This clonotype occurred many times. The rearrangement links TRBV7-9 to TRBJ1-4; D uncertain. Trimming shortened V by 5 bases and J by 7 bases, and 14 bases separated the two germline ends. The CDR3 is made up of 14 amino acids. The germline V gene has CDR1 SEHNR and CDR2 FQNEAQ (reference sequence). The CDR3 sequence is CASSETVASEKLFF. CDR3 nucleotide sequence: TGTGCCAGCAGCGAAACAGTAGCCAGTGAAAAACTGTTTTTT.

The chain has TRBV24-1 and TRBJ2-2; 10 nucleotides align to TRBD2. V lost 4 bases, J lost 7 bases, and 5 bases stayed unmatched. The length of the CDR3 is 15 residues. Germline lookup yields CDR1 KGHDR and CDR2 SFDVKD. The CDR3 bases are TGTGCCACCAGTGACTGGACTAGCGGTGGCGGGGAGCTGTTTTTT. Amino acids: CATSDWTSGGGELFF.

This chain uses TRBV20-1 with TRBJ2-7; D may be TRBD1 (6 bases). CDR3 length: 16 residues. Looked up from germline, CDR1 is DFQATT and CDR2 is SNEGSKA (reference sequence). V lost 0 bases and J 3 bases, leaving 18 bases between the germline ends. The DNA for the CDR3 is TGCAGTGCTAGAGATCGTGGCAGGGGTCTGGGCTACGAGCAGTACTTC. It translates to CSARDRGRGLGYEQYF.

Notes on this clonotype: Being one base from a much bigger clone, this may be a read error. V usage is TRBV18 and J usage is TRBJ2-5; TRBD1 matches 7 bases. The CDR3 runs to 15 residues. V dropped 2 bases and J dropped 2; count of bases not matched to a gene: 5. CDR1 is KGHSH, CDR2 LQKENI, per germline. In DNA form, the CDR3 reads TGTGCCAGCTCACCAGGGGGACAGAGACAAGAGACCCAGTACTTC. Encoded protein: CASSPGGQRQETQYF.

Within the sample, this clonotype is medium-sized. The rearrangement joins TRBV6-6 to TRBJ2-1, with TRBD1 identical over 9 bases. Germline V gives CDR1 MNHNY, CDR2 SVGAGI (reference sequence). V lost 4 bases to trimming and J lost 7 bases; unmatched junction nucleotides: 8. This CDR3 spans 15 amino acids. The CDR3 loop is CASSSFDRGANEQFF. Written as DNA, the CDR3 is TGTGCCAGCAGTTCTTTCGACAGGGGGGCAAATGAGCAGTTCTTC.

This rearrangement joins TRBV20-1 to TRBJ2-1; D tentatively fits TRBD1 or TRBD2 (5 bases each). The V end lost 0 bases, the J end lost 1 base, and 16 bases lay between the germline ends. CDR3 length: 17 residues. The V gene's germline CDR1 is DFQATT and CDR2 SNEGSKA (reference sequence). The CDR3 DNA follows: TGCAGTGCTAGAGATCCACGGGGCGGTGATTCCTACAATGAGCAGTTCTTC. Translation: CSARDPRGGDSYNEQFF.

The chain combines TRBV2 with TRBJ2-3; D tentatively reads TRBD1 or TRBD2 (5 bases each). Germline-derived CDR1 and CDR2 are SNHLY and FYNNEI. CDR3 size: 12 residues. Trimming took 10 bases from V and 8 from J, leaving 16 bases between them. Here the CDR3 reads CATSAGAGTQYF. CDR3 nucleotides: TGTGCCACCTCGGCTGGGGCGGGTACGCAGTATTTT.

The rearrangement uses TRBV4-3 and TRBJ2-3, with D possibly being TRBD1 (5 bases). The CDR3 is 15 amino acids. The V end was cut by 1 base, the J end by 5 bases, with 13 bases between. Germline CDR1 reads LGHNA; CDR2 reads YSLEER. The CDR3 DNA sequence: TGCGCCAGCAGCCAAGGATGGGGCCTCAAAGATACGCAGTATTTT. It specifies CASSQGWGLKDTQYF.

The chain combines TRBV6-5 with TRBJ1-2, with D hard to call. Germline CDR1 reads MNHEY; CDR2 reads SVGAGI. Trimming stripped 2 bases from V and 4 bases from J, with 8 bases between. This CDR3 contains 13 residues. CDR3 DNA: TGTGCCAGCAGTTACCGGGAATTCTATGGCTACACCTTC. Translated: CASSYREFYGYTF.

This chain links TRBV20-1 with TRBJ1-4; 7 nucleotides line up with TRBD1. The CDR3 is 14 residues long. Trimming took 4 bases from V and 8 from J; bases not matched to a gene: 10. Germline values: CDR1 DFQATT, CDR2 SNEGSKA (reference sequence). The DNA of the CDR3 is TGCAGTGCTACTACGACAGGGCGGGGCGAAAAACTGTTTTTT. Its translation: CSATTTGRGEKLFF.

The rearrangement joins TRBV15 to TRBJ2-5, with D possibly being TRBD2 (6 bases). Germline V CDR1 and CDR2: LNHNV, YYDKDF (reference sequence). The CDR3 sequence is 14 residues long. Trimming took 1 base from V and 4 from J, leaving 10 bases between them. The CDR3 DNA follows: TGTGCCACCAGCAGAGCGGACGGGAGAGAGACCCAGTACTTC. It specifies CATSRADGRETQYF.

There are many counts of this clonotype. This chain's CDR3 is CASSETQGARYEQYF. DNA of the CDR3: TGCGCCAGCAGTGAGACACAGGGGGCCCGCTACGAGCAGTACTTC. The chain recombines TRBV10-2 with TRBJ2-7; the match to TRBD1 covers 9 bases. J lost 3 bases, V lost 2 bases, and 5 bases had no gene match. The CDR3 runs 15 residues. Germline V gives CDR1 WSHSY, CDR2 SAAADI.

This clonotype has at least ten counts. It may be a read error: a sequence one base away is much more abundant. V usage is TRBV20-1 and J usage is TRBJ2-7; TRBD2 matches 7 bases. After removal of 1 base from V and 6 bases from J, the junction contained 12 bases not matched to a gene. Germline-derived CDR1 and CDR2 are DFQATT and SNEGSKA (reference sequence). This CDR3 contains 15 residues. In nucleotides, the CDR3 is TGCAGTGCTAGAGCGGGAGCGGGACGACCGGGCGAGCAGTACTTC. Amino acids: CSARAGAGRPGEQYF.

This chain joins TRBV6-1 and TRBJ2-2, with 7 bases fitting TRBD2. The CDR3 covers 19 residues. V dropped 2 bases and J dropped 1; count of bases not matched to a gene: 13. Germline values: CDR1 MNHNS, CDR2 SASEGT. CDR3 in amino acids: CASSESSAIASGNTGELFF. The CDR3 DNA reads as TGTGCCAGCAGTGAAAGCAGTGCTATAGCTAGCGGGAACACCGGGGAGCTGTTTTTT.

The rearrangement uses TRBV20-1 and TRBJ2-1; TRBD2 agrees at 8 bases. Germline lookup yields CDR1 DFQATT and CDR2 SNEGSKA (reference sequence). CDR3 length: 12 amino acids. The CDR3 is CSRLGTRNEQFF. For the CDR3, the DNA is TGCAGCAGACTCGGGACTAGAAATGAGCAGTTCTTC.

This clonotype was seen at least ten times. The chain employs TRBV29-1 and TRBJ2-1; perhaps D is TRBD1 or TRBD2 (5 bases each). The V end lost 4 bases, the J end lost 3 bases, and 7 bases lay between the germline ends. CDR1 SQVTM and CDR2 ANQGSEA come from the germline V gene. The CDR3 totals 12 residues. CDR3 coding DNA: TGCAGCGTTGGGGACGGCTACAATGAGCAGTTCTTC. Amino acid sequence: CSVGDGYNEQFF.

The J gene is TRBJ1-4, the V gene TRBV11-2; no firm D call. V lost 7 bases and J lost 8, with 11 bases in between. Germline CDR1 reads SGHAT; CDR2 reads FQNNGV. This CDR3 is 12 amino acids long. The CDR3 region is CASNQIGEKLFF. CDR3 sequence (DNA): TGTGCCAGCAACCAAATAGGGGAAAAACTGTTTTTT.

This clonotype was counted between two and nine times. The V gene is TRBV7-2, the J gene TRBJ1-6; TRBD1 matches at 9 bases. Germline CDR1 reads SGHTA; CDR2 reads FQGNSA. V was pared by 2 bases and J by 10 bases, with 3 bases of the junction left unmatched. CDR3 length equals 14 residues. CDR3 bases: TGTGCCAGCAGCTTATGGGGGACAGGGTCACCCCTCCACTTT. This codes for CASSLWGTGSPLHF.

Ten or more counts support this clonotype. V and J are TRBV5-1 and TRBJ2-7, with a tentative D call TRBD1 (6 bases). There are 15 residues in the CDR3. Trimming took off 1 base at V and 1 base at J, with 12 bases between the two ends. Per germline, CDR1 SGHRS and CDR2 YFSETQ. The CDR3 loop reads CASSLTGSWSYEQYF. The DNA of the CDR3 is TGCGCCAGCAGCTTGACAGGGAGTTGGTCCTACGAGCAGTACTTC.

The CDR3 sequence: CASSQSPGANYGYTF. In DNA form, the CDR3 reads TGTGCCAGCAGCCAAAGTCCAGGAGCTAACTATGGCTACACCTTC. The chain couples TRBV3-1 to TRBJ1-2, with unresolved D. This CDR3 contains 15 residues. V was trimmed by 2 bases and J by 0 bases, leaving 10 bases between them. CDR1 is LGHDT, CDR2 YNNKEL, per germline (reference sequence).

The rearrangement links TRBV6-6 to TRBJ1-6; 7 bases fit TRBD1. The CDR3 sequence is 14 residues long. Germline assignment: CDR1 MNHNY and CDR2 SVGAGI (reference sequence). V shed 2 bases, J shed 13 bases, and the junction held 8 bases outside the gene matches. This CDR3 is CASSYRDRSFPLHF. CDR3 DNA: TGTGCCAGCAGTTACCGGGACAGAAGTTTCCCCCTCCACTTT.